These T cell receptor beta chains were read from a single sample in a study of human versus mouse CDR3 diversity and MHC coevolution. Measured with immunoSEQ multiplex PCR; TCRdb has only the in-frame clones, and not every one. Of tens of thousands of clones listed, over 90% are singletons. Sequencing input: naive CD4+ T cells from blood. These receptors all come from a person between 60 and 70 years old in good health. CDR3s include the opening cysteine and the closing phenylalanine or tryptophan. A D gene is named only where the DNA matches it firmly. The size entry is marked missing in some rows and otherwise reads once, few, many or a size class.

d_call | j_call | v_call | clone_size | cdr3_aa | cdr3_nt
- | TRBJ2-7 | TRBV6-5 | - | CASNPLGRGSYEQYF | TGTGCCAGCAACCCCCTGGGCCGGGGCTCCTACGAGCAGTACTTC
TRBD1 | TRBJ2-7 | TRBV18 | - | CASSPFTGASSYEQYF | TGTGCCAGCTCTCCCTTTACAGGGGCGAGCTCCTACGAGCAGTACTTC
TRBD1 | TRBJ2-7 | TRBV6-5 | - | CASRLDRGSYEQYF | TGTGCCAGCAGACTGGACAGGGGGTCCTACGAGCAGTACTTC
- | TRBJ2-5 | TRBV7-7 | - | CASSSWAGGRGETQYF | TGTGCCAGCAGCTCCTGGGCCGGGGGCAGGGGGGAGACCCAGTACTTC
TRBD2 | TRBJ2-3 | TRBV10-3 | - | CAISEGTSGTRDTQYF | TGTGCCATCAGTGAGGGGACTAGCGGGACACGGGATACGCAGTATTTT
- | TRBJ1-1 | TRBV7-3 | - | CASSFDGRGTEAFF | TGTGCCAGCAGCTTCGACGGGAGGGGTACTGAAGCTTTCTTT
TRBD2 | TRBJ2-7 | TRBV19 | - | CASSISGSYEQYF | TGTGCCAGTAGTATCAGCGGGAGCTACGAGCAGTACTTC
TRBD1 | TRBJ2-7 | TRBV2 | - | CATNGQGAGEQYF | TGTGCCACTAACGGACAGGGGGCAGGCGAGCAGTACTTC
- | TRBJ1-5 | TRBV21-1 | once | CASRADWGGDSNQPQHF | TGTGCCAGCAGGGCTGACTGGGGGGGCGACAGCAATCAGCCCCAGCATTTT
- | TRBJ2-2 | TRBV18 | - | CASSPQLAQNTGELFF | TGTGCCAGCTCACCACAACTAGCACAGAACACCGGGGAGCTGTTTTTT
- | TRBJ2-3 | TRBV19 | - | CASSEHVEDTQYF | TGTGCCAGTAGTGAGCACGTTGAGGATACGCAGTATTTT
TRBD2 | TRBJ2-7 | TRBV9 | - | CASSVAVAGVREQYF | TGTGCCAGCAGCGTAGCGGTAGCGGGAGTCCGCGAGCAGTACTTC
- | TRBJ2-5 | TRBV7-9 | - | CASRAYETQYF | TGTGCCAGCCGAGCCTATGAGACCCAGTACTTC
- | TRBJ2-6 | TRBV11-2 | once | CASSLVLGANVLTF | TGTGCCAGCAGCTTAGTTCTTGGGGCCAACGTCCTGACTTTC
TRBD1 | TRBJ2-3 | TRBV4-1 | - | CASSQSVQGTDTQYF | TGCGCCAGCAGCCAATCAGTACAGGGGACAGATACGCAGTATTTT
TRBD2 | TRBJ2-2 | TRBV7-2 | - | CASSLNSGSNAGELFF | TGTGCCAGCAGCTTAAATAGCGGGAGTAATGCCGGGGAGCTGTTTTTT
TRBD2 | TRBJ2-3 | TRBV20-1 | - | CSAWGLALQYF | TGCAGTGCTTGGGGACTAGCGTTGCAGTATTTT
TRBD2 | TRBJ2-3 | TRBV5-4 | - | CASSWRTSASTDTQYF | TGTGCCAGCAGCTGGAGGACTAGCGCTAGCACAGATACGCAGTATTTT
TRBD1 | TRBJ1-2 | TRBV2 | - | CAGTDTNYGYTF | TGTGCCGGGACAGACACGAACTATGGCTACACCTTC
- | TRBJ1-2 | TRBV9 | - | CASSVGEEYYGYTF | TGTGCCAGCAGCGTAGGTGAGGAGTACTATGGCTACACCTTC
TRBD2 | TRBJ2-1 | TRBV13 | - | CASSLVPTTREGNEQFF | TGTGCCAGCAGCTTAGTCCCGACTACTCGGGAGGGCAATGAGCAGTTCTTC
TRBD1 | TRBJ2-1 | TRBV6-5 | - | CASRDRGNNEQFF | TGTGCCAGCAGGGACAGGGGCAACAATGAGCAGTTCTTC
TRBD2 | TRBJ2-5 | TRBV7-7 | - | CASSLGAGGQETQYF | TGTGCCAGCAGCTTAGGAGCGGGGGGTCAAGAGACCCAGTACTTC
- | TRBJ2-3 | TRBV7-6 | - | CASSLVITDTQYF | TGTGCCAGCAGCTTAGTCATCACAGATACGCAGTATTTT
- | TRBJ2-1 | TRBV10-1 | - | CASILYNEQFF | TGCGCCAGCATACTCTACAATGAGCAGTTCTTC
- | TRBJ2-1 | TRBV7-9 | - | CASSLDGDSYNEQFF | TGTGCCAGCAGCTTAGACGGGGACTCCTACAATGAGCAGTTCTTC
- | TRBJ1-4 | TRBV9 | - | CASSVRGEGNEKLFF | TGTGCCAGCAGCGTACGAGGGGAGGGGAATGAAAAACTGTTTTTT
- | TRBJ2-1 | TRBV5-6 | - | CASSLGGQTSYNEQFF | TGTGCCAGCAGCTTGGGCGGGCAGACTTCCTACAATGAGCAGTTCTTC
TRBD2 | TRBJ2-1 | TRBV7-3 | - | CASSLGLAGADEQFF | TGTGCCAGCAGCTTAGGGCTAGCGGGAGCCGATGAGCAGTTCTTC
- | TRBJ2-1 | TRBV15 | - | CATSVDSPHEQFF | TGTGCCACCAGCGTGGACTCCCCTCATGAGCAGTTCTTC
- | TRBJ2-7 | TRBV2 | - | CAEGEAYEQYF | TGTGCCGAAGGGGAGGCGTACGAGCAGTACTTC
- | TRBJ1-5 | TRBV18 | - | CASSPSTDQPQHF | TGTGCCAGCTCACCGTCGACTGATCAGCCCCAGCATTTT
TRBD2 | TRBJ2-2 | TRBV7-8 | - | CASSLGSGGNTGELFF | TGTGCCAGCAGCTTAGGGAGCGGGGGGAACACCGGGGAGCTGTTTTTT
TRBD1 | TRBJ1-1 | TRBV27 | - | CASSFDRGTEAFF | TGTGCCAGCAGTTTCGACAGGGGGACTGAAGCTTTCTTT
TRBD2 | TRBJ2-2 | TRBV4-1 | - | CASSRGLAGVHNTGELFF | TGCGCCAGCAGCCGGGGACTAGCGGGAGTTCATAACACCGGGGAGCTGTTTTTT
- | TRBJ2-1 | TRBV9 | once | CASSAQRDNEQFF | TGTGCCAGCAGCGCCCAGCGGGACAATGAGCAGTTCTTC
- | TRBJ1-3 | TRBV5-1 | few | CASSTEVGGRGTIYF | TGCGCCAGCAGCACGGAGGTGGGAGGACGCGGCACCATATATTTT
- | TRBJ1-4 | TRBV7-9 | - | CASSPNGATNEKLFF | TGTGCCAGCAGCCCAAACGGTGCAACTAATGAAAAACTGTTTTTT
- | TRBJ2-5 | TRBV9 | once | CASSVDRSDQETQYF | TGTGCCAGCAGCGTAGATAGATCGGACCAAGAGACCCAGTACTTC
- | TRBJ2-5 | TRBV9 | once | CASSYGGKGSQETQYF | TGTGCCAGCAGTTATGGGGGGAAGGGGTCCCAAGAGACCCAGTACTTC
- | TRBJ2-5 | TRBV9 | - | CASSVGTRRETQYF | TGTGCCAGCAGCGTCGGGACAAGAAGGGAGACCCAGTACTTC
- | TRBJ1-1 | TRBV19 | few | CASRGTTEAFF | TGTGCCAGCAGGGGAACCACTGAAGCTTTCTTT
TRBD1 | TRBJ1-1 | TRBV5-6 | - | CASSPDRRNTEAFF | TGTGCCAGCAGCCCGGACAGGCGGAACACTGAAGCTTTCTTT
- | TRBJ1-2 | TRBV7-9 | - | CASKNSGSPSYTF | TGTGCCAGCAAAAACAGCGGCAGTCCAAGCTACACCTTC
TRBD1 | TRBJ2-7 | TRBV19 | - | CASSIRTGSYEQYF | TGTGCCAGTAGTATCAGGACAGGGTCCTACGAGCAGTACTTC
- | TRBJ2-7 | TRBV5-3 | - | CARSFRRGVQYF | TGTGCCAGAAGCTTTAGGAGAGGAGTGCAGTACTTC
TRBD1 | TRBJ2-6 | TRBV5-1 | - | CASSPTGQGANVLTF | TGCGCCAGCAGCCCTACGGGACAGGGGGCCAACGTCCTGACTTTC
- | TRBJ2-7 | TRBV7-2 | once | CASSLAGSPRYEQYF | TGTGCCAGCAGCTTAGCCGGGAGCCCCAGGTACGAGCAGTACTTC
- | TRBJ1-5 | TRBV19 | once | CASSGQFNQPQHF | TGTGCCAGTAGTGGACAGTTCAATCAGCCCCAGCATTTT
- | TRBJ2-2 | TRBV7-2 | - | CASSLRERQNTGELFF | TGTGCCAGCAGCTTGAGAGAACGACAGAACACCGGGGAGCTGTTTTTT
- | TRBJ2-7 | TRBV9 | - | CASSVVGEGDEQYF | TGTGCCAGCAGCGTAGTAGGGGAGGGGGACGAGCAGTACTTC
TRBD2 | TRBJ2-1 | TRBV6-1 | - | CASREGASGRHEQFF | TGTGCCAGCAGAGAAGGGGCTAGCGGGAGGCATGAGCAGTTCTTC